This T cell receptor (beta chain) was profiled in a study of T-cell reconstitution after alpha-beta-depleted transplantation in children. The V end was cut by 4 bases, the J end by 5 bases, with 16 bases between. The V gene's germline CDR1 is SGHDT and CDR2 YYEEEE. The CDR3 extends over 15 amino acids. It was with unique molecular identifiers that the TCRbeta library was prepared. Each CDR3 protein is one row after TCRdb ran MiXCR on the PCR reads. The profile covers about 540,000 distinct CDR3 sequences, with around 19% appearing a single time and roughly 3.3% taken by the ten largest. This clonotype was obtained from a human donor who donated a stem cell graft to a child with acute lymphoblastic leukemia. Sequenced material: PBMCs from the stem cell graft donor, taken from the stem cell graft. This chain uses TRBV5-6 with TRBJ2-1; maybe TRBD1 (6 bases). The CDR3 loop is CASSPRWGRNNEQFF. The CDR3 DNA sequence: TGTGCCAGCAGCCCCCGATGGGGGCGGAACAATGAGCAGTTCTTC.